The subject of this entry is one T cell receptor beta chain. Its antigen is currently unknown. CDR1 and CDR2 (germline): MDHEN, SYDVKM. The V end was cut by 11 bases, the J end by 2 bases, with 18 bases between. This CDR3 comprises 14 residues. PCR amplification relied on 60 Vbeta primers (plus 13 Jbeta primers). TCRdb's table, derived via immunoSEQ multiplex PCR, lists solely in-frame clones and lacks some. The data hold 60,000 to 90,000 clones, with about 71% observed a single time. The data originate from a study of cytomegalovirus exposure and HLA in healthy donors. Study-wide points: Reports indicate that TCR beta sequences accurately predicted the HLA-A and HLA-B alleles of most subjects. CMV antigen specificity of a few CMV-associated chains was confirmed in vitro.

Donors showed nominal health when sampled, although they likely had unrecorded immune exposures. The V and J genes are TRBV28 and TRBJ1-2, with TRBD1 as a possible D gene (5 bases). The sequence derives from a woman aged 50 to 65 in good health and CMV-seropositive. Material: PBMCs. The CDR3 region is CAVMTDFRNYGYTF. The DNA for the CDR3 is TGTGCCGTGATGACAGACTTCAGGAACTATGGCTACACCTTC.